The 21 T cell receptor beta chains below were found in one sample sequenced in a study of blood T cell repertoires in COVID-19. Data came from immunoSEQ multiplex PCR; TCRdb stores just in-frame clones and leaves some out. The table shows under 80,000 clones, with around four fifths occurring only once. Sequencing was performed on peripheral blood. These receptors originate from a man in his 70s with acute or convalescent COVID-19.

The chain is built from TRBV19 and TRBJ2-1; D perhaps matches TRBD1 (5 bases). The CDR3 consists of 18 residues. Trimming took 0 bases from V and 6 from J, leaving 21 bases between them. Germline loops: CDR1 LNHDA, CDR2 SQIVND (reference sequence). In nucleotides, the CDR3 is TGTGCCAGTAGTATAGAGCCCCGCGCAGGGCCGAACTTCAATGAGCAGTTCTTC. This translates into CASSIEPRAGPNFNEQFF.

This clone is deemed medium-sized. The rearrangement links TRBV3-1 (or the pseudogene TRBV3-2) to TRBJ1-5; D unresolved. Trimming stripped 0 bases from V and 6 bases from J, with 27 bases between. This CDR3 region has 20 residues. Germline CDR1 reads LGHDT; CDR2 reads YNNKEL (reference sequence). Here the CDR3 DNA reads TGTGCCAGCAGCCAAGATTCCCTGGTGACCCACGGGAACCCTTCTCAGCCCCAGCATTTT. Translated, it gives CASSQDSLVTHGNPSQPQHF.

CDR3 nucleotide sequence: TGTGCCAGCAGTTACGGTGTCGGTTCAGGGCAAGAGACCCAGTACTTC. This sequence encodes CASSYGVGSGQETQYF. The V gene is TRBV6-6, the J gene TRBJ2-5, with D possibly being TRBD1 (5 bases). The CDR3 consists of 16 residues. The V gene's germline CDR1 is MNHNY and CDR2 SVGAGI (reference sequence). Trimming cost V 2 bases and J 2 bases, with 15 bases left between them.

The J gene is TRBJ2-3, the V gene TRBV13, with 15 bases fitting TRBD2. Unmatched junction bases numbered 6, after V lost 5 bases and J lost 3 bases. The CDR3 contains 17 residues. The germline V gene has CDR1 PRHDT and CDR2 FYEKMQ (reference sequence). The CDR3 sequence is CASSPGLAGGRTDTQYF. Here the CDR3 DNA reads TGTGCCAGCAGCCCCGGACTAGCGGGGGGGCGTACAGATACGCAGTATTTT.

The V gene is TRBV7-6, the J gene TRBJ2-4; the match to TRBD2 covers 15 bases. Germline trimming cut 5 bases from V and 7 bases from J; bases unmatched to any gene: 3. CDR3 size: 15 residues. Looked up from germline, CDR1 is SGHVS and CDR2 is FNYEAQ. The CDR3 sequence is CASSRGTSGGNIQYF. The CDR3 nucleotides are TGTGCCAGCAGCCGAGGGACTAGCGGGGGGAACATTCAGTACTTC.

V and J are TRBV7-9 and TRBJ2-7, with D maybe TRBD2 (5 bases). Trimming left V 2 bases short and J 0 bases short, with 8 bases between. From germline, CDR1 is SEHNR and CDR2 FQNEAQ (reference sequence). CDR3 length: 14 amino acids. CDR3 loop: CASSLSGFSYEQYF. The CDR3 nucleotides read TGTGCCAGCAGCTTATCGGGGTTCTCCTACGAGCAGTACTTC. Together with reference TRBV7-9 and TRBJ2-7, the CDR3 gives the full variable domain: DTGVSQNPRHKITKRGQNVTFRCDPISEHNRLYWYRQTLGQGPEFLTYFQNEAQLEKSRLLSDRFSAERPKGSFSTLEIQRTEQGDSAMYLCASSLSGFSYEQYFGPGTRLTVT.

This rearrangement joins TRBV27 to TRBJ1-2; 9 nucleotides agree with TRBD1. The CDR3 length is 16 residues. The J segment lost 4 bases and the V segment lost 8 bases, leaving 14 bases of the junction unmatched. CDR1 is MNHEY, CDR2 SMNVEV, per germline (reference sequence). For the CDR3, the DNA is TGTGCCAGCGGTCGGGACAGGGCTACCACAACCTATGGCTACACCTTC. Protein: CASGRDRATTTYGYTF.

This chain joins TRBV5-1 and TRBJ2-2; 9 positions match TRBD2. Germline V gene data show CDR1 as SGHRS and CDR2 as YFSETQ. Unmatched junction bases numbered 0, after V lost 1 base and J lost 5 bases. This CDR3 has 14 residues. The CDR3 loop is CASSLSGGTGELFF. CDR3 in DNA: TGCGCCAGCAGCTTGAGCGGGGGGACCGGGGAGCTGTTTTTT.

The rearrangement uses TRBV11-2 and TRBJ2-5; D is uncertain. The CDR3 is 13 amino acids. Trimming pared 6 bases from V and 5 bases from J, leaving 13 bases between. Looked up from germline, CDR1 is SGHAT and CDR2 is FQNNGV. CDR3 in DNA: TGTGCCAGCAGACTACAAGGTCAGGAGACCCAGTACTTC. It codes for CASRLQGQETQYF.

A note on this clone: The junction differs from germline at one of its ends, possibly a read error. The gene calls are TRBV5-6 and TRBJ2-7; the match to TRBD2 covers 7 bases. Germline V lookup: CDR1 SGHDT, CDR2 YYEEEE. The CDR3 is 12 amino acids. The CDR3 region has the DNA TGTGCCAGCAGCGCAAATCCGGGACTACTAAACTTC. Translation gives CASSANPGLLNF.

The V call is TRBV11-2, the J call TRBJ1-3, with 8 bases identical to TRBD1. The CDR3 is made up of 14 amino acids. The V segment lost 5 bases and the J segment 3 bases; nucleotides outside the gene matches: 3. Germline V gene lookup returns CDR1 SGHAT and CDR2 FQNNGV. CDR3 coding DNA: TGTGCCAGCAGCCCAGGGGGCTTTGGAAACACCATATATTTT. This sequence encodes CASSPGGFGNTIYF.

The chain links TRBV28 to TRBJ2-5; perhaps TRBD2 as D (5 bases). The CDR3 runs 14 residues. The V end lost 1 base, the J end lost 5 bases, and 11 bases lay between the germline ends. CDR1 and CDR2 (germline): MDHEN, SYDVKM. CDR3 residues: CASSLYSSLETQYF. The CDR3 DNA reads as TGTGCCAGCAGTTTATATTCTAGCTTGGAGACCCAGTACTTC.

This clone appeared once. The chain recombines TRBV19 with TRBJ1-4; 8 bases align to TRBD1. The junction had 9 bases not matched to a gene; V was cut back by 7 bases and J by 8 bases. CDR3 length equals 14 residues. The germline V gene encodes CDR1 LNHDA and CDR2 SQIVND (reference sequence). CDR3 nucleotide sequence: TGTGCCAGTAACCCTGGACAGGGTGGAGAAAAACTGTTTTTT. It specifies CASNPGQGGEKLFF.

This rearrangement joins TRBV15 to TRBJ2-7; TRBD1 might be the D (5 bases). Between the trimmed V and J ends, which lost 3 bases and 7 bases, there was a span of 13 bases. CDR1 is LNHNV, CDR2 YYDKDF, per germline (reference sequence). CDR3 length: 13 residues. The CDR3 spells CATSRAQVGEQYF. Written as DNA, the CDR3 is TGTGCCACCAGCAGGGCACAGGTGGGGGAGCAGTACTTC.

The chain joins TRBV11-2 to TRBJ2-1; 10 bases fit TRBD2. Germline CDR1 reads SGHAT; CDR2 reads FQNNGV. The V gene end was trimmed by 2 bases and the J gene end by 4 bases; junction bases not matched to a gene: 5. This CDR3 region has 16 residues. CDR3: CASSLLGLAVYNEQFF. The CDR3 nucleotides are TGTGCCAGCAGCTTACTCGGACTAGCGGTATACAATGAGCAGTTCTTC.

The J gene is TRBJ2-3, the V gene TRBV6-6; D is perhaps TRBD2 (6 bases). This CDR3 region has 14 residues. Germline V gene data show CDR1 as MNHNY and CDR2 as SVGAGI (reference sequence). V shed 8 bases and J shed 7 bases, with 19 bases lying between them. CDR3 bases: TGTGCCAGCTCACCCGGGACTGCACCTCATACGCAGTATTTT. Translated, it gives CASSPGTAPHTQYF.

V gene TRBV9 combines with J gene TRBJ2-1, with 8 bases aligning to TRBD2. Germline V gives CDR1 SGDLS, CDR2 YYNGEE. This CDR3 contains 16 residues. V lost 3 bases, J lost 2 bases, and 7 bases stayed unmatched. As DNA, the CDR3 is TGTGCCAGCAGCGCCCGAGCGGGGGTGACCTACAATGAGCAGTTCTTC. It is translated as CASSARAGVTYNEQFF.

This chain uses TRBV5-6 with TRBJ2-5, with TRBD2 identical over 12 bases. The CDR3 sequence is 19 residues long. Looked up from germline, CDR1 is SGHDT and CDR2 is YYEEEE. With 0 bases clipped from V and 2 bases from J, the junction kept 11 bases outside the gene matches. CDR3 loop: CASSLARTSGGILQETQYF. The CDR3 DNA follows: TGTGCCAGCAGCTTGGCCCGAACTAGCGGGGGGATCTTACAAGAGACCCAGTACTTC.

The chain joins TRBV12-1 to TRBJ2-2; TRBD2, as called in the table, went unchecked against the DNA. TRBV12-1 is annotated as a pseudogene. CDR3 length: 11 residues. The CDR3 DNA reads as TGTGCCAGCAGGAGCACCGGGGAGCTGTTTTTT. Residues: CASRSTGELFF.

This clone was detected only once. The chain is built from TRBV7-9 and TRBJ2-1; 11 positions agree with TRBD2. CDR1 is SEHNR, CDR2 FQNEAQ, per germline (reference sequence). This CDR3 comprises 18 residues. After removal of 1 base from V and 0 bases from J, the junction contained 5 bases not matched to a gene. CDR3 residues: CASSLGLAGISSYNEQFF. For the CDR3, the DNA is TGTGCCAGCAGCTTAGGACTAGCGGGGATCAGCTCCTACAATGAGCAGTTCTTC.

This clone was seen only a few times. The rearrangement uses TRBV3-1 (or the pseudogene TRBV3-2) and TRBJ1-3; D not resolved. V lost 4 bases to trimming and J lost 0 bases, with 7 bases between them. CDR1 LGHDT and CDR2 YNNKEL come from the germline V gene (reference sequence). The CDR3 consists of 14 residues. The CDR3 spells CASSPGVSGNTIYF. For the CDR3, the DNA is TGTGCCAGCAGCCCAGGCGTCTCTGGAAACACCATATATTTT.